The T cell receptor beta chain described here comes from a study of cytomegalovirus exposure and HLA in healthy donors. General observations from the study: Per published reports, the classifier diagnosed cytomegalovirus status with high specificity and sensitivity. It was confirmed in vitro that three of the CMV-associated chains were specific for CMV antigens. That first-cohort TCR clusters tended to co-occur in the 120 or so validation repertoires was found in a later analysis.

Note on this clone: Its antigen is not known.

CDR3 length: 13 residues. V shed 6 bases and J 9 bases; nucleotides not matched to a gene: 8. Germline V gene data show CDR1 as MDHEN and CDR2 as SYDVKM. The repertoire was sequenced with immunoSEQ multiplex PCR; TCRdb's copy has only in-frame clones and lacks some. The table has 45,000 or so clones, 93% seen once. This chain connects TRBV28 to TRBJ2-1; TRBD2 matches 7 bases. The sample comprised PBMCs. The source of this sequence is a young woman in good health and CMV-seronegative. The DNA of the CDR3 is TGTGCCAGCAGCTCTGGGGGGGTAAGTGAGCAGTTCTTC. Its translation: CASSSGGVSEQFF.